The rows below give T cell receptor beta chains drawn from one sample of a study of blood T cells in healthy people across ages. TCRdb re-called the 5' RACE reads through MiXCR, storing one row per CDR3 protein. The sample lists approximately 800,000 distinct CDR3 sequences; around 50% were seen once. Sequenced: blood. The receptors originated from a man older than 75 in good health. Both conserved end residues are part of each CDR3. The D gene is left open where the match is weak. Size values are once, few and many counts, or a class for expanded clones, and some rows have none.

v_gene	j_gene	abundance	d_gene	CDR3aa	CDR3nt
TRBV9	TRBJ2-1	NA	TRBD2	CASSVRTSEYNEQFF	TGTGCCAGCAGCGTAAGGACTAGCGAGTACAATGAGCAGTTCTTC
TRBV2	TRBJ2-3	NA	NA	CASSRTGRGLTDTQYF	TGTGCCAGCAGCCGGACAGGGAGGGGACTCACAGATACGCAGTATTTT
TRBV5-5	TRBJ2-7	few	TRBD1	CASSRTGTGFYEQYF	TGTGCCAGCAGCCGCACCGGGACAGGGTTTTACGAGCAGTACTTC
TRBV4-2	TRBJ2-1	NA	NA	CASSQVRAHDHNEQFF	TGTGCCAGCAGCCAAGTACGAGCGCACGACCACAATGAGCAGTTCTTC
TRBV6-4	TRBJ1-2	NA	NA	CASSLRGGVTGYGYTF	TGTGCCAGCAGCCTCCGAGGCGGGGTCACGGGCTATGGCTACACCTTC
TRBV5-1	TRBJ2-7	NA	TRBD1	CASSFRDRGQYEQYF	TGCGCCAGCAGCTTCCGGGACAGGGGGCAGTACGAGCAGTACTTC
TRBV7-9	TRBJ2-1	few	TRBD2	CASSSGTIRYEQFF	TGTGCCAGCAGCTCCGGGACTATCCGATACGAGCAGTTCTTC
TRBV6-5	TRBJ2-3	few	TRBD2	CASSPDDIGRPDTQYF	TGTGCCAGCAGCCCCGACGATATCGGGAGGCCAGATACGCAGTATTTT
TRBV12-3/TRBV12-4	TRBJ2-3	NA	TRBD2	CASSGAGAGTQYF	TGTGCCAGCAGTGGAGCGGGAGCCGGTACGCAGTATTTT
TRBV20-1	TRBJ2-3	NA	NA	CSAGAASGTDTQYF	TGCAGTGCTGGGGCGGCGTCAGGGACAGATACGCAGTATTTT
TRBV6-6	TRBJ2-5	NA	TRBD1	CASNSGTGKETQYF	TGTGCCAGCAATTCCGGGACAGGCAAAGAGACCCAGTACTTC
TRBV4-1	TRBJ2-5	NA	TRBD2	CASSQETSGNNNEQYF	TGCGCCAGCAGCCAAGAGACTAGCGGGAACAACAATGAGCAGTACTTC
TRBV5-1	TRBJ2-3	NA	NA	CASSLGDRANTDTQYF	TGCGCCAGCAGCTTGGGTGATAGGGCGAACACAGATACGCAGTATTTT
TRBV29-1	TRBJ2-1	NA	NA	CSVEGQVAAEQFF	TGCAGCGTTGAAGGACAGGTAGCCGCTGAGCAGTTCTTC
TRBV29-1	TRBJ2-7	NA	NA	CSGQDSGGYEQYF	TGCAGCGGGCAAGACTCCGGGGGCTACGAGCAGTACTTC
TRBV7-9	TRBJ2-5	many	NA	CASSRANFETQYF	TGTGCCAGCAGTCGAGCCAATTTCGAGACCCAGTACTTC
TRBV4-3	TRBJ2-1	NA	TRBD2	CASSQDPSGGFFIEQFF	TGCGCCAGCAGCCAAGACCCTAGCGGGGGGTTCTTTATTGAGCAGTTCTTC
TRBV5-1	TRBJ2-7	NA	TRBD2	CASSIAGGLSYEQYF	TGCGCCAGCAGCATAGCGGGAGGGCTTTCCTACGAGCAGTACTTC
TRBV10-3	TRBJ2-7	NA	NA	CAISEPGGVHNEQYF	TGTGCCATCAGTGAGCCTGGCGGAGTTCACAATGAGCAGTACTTC
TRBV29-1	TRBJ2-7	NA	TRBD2	CSVEGTSGAYEQYF	TGCAGCGTTGAAGGGACTAGCGGGGCCTACGAGCAGTACTTC
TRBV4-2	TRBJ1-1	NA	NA	CAGSQDPGGAFF	TGTGCCGGCAGCCAAGACCCGGGGGGAGCTTTCTTT
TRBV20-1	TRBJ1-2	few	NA	CSASLGLNYGYTF	TGCAGTGCTAGTTTAGGGTTGAACTATGGCTACACCTTC
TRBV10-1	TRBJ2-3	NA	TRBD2	CASNSGRAGVTDTQYF	TGCGCCAGCAATAGCGGGAGGGCCGGGGTCACAGATACGCAGTATTTT
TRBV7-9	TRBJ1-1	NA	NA	CASTQAPNTEAFF	TGTGCCAGCACACAGGCTCCGAACACTGAAGCTTTCTTT
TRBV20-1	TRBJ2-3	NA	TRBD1	CSASRRGRNTQYF	TGCAGTGCTAGTAGAAGGGGGCGAAATACGCAGTATTTT
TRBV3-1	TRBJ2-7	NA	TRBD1	CASSQYTGGGTLSYEQYF	TGTGCCAGCAGCCAGTATACAGGGGGCGGTACTCTCTCCTACGAGCAGTACTTC
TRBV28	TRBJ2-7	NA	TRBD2	CASTPLAGGPNNEQYF	TGTGCCAGCACCCCTCTAGCGGGAGGCCCCAACAACGAGCAGTACTTC
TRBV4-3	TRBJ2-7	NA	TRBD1	CASSYDRGLYEQYF	TGCGCCAGCAGCTATGACAGGGGATTGTACGAGCAGTACTTC
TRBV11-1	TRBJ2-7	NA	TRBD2	CASSPGTRVFREQYF	TGTGCCAGCAGTCCCGGGACTAGGGTCTTCCGCGAGCAGTACTTC
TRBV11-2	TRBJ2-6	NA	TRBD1	CASSTGGQSGANVLTF	TGTGCCAGCAGTACAGGGGGCCAGTCTGGGGCCAACGTCCTGACTTTC
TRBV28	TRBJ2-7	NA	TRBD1	CASSRPGQGLYEQYF	TGTGCCAGCAGTCGACCGGGACAGGGCCTATACGAGCAGTACTTC
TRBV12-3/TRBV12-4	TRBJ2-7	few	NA	CASSFNQINYEQYF	TGTGCCAGCAGTTTCAACCAAATTAACTACGAGCAGTACTTC
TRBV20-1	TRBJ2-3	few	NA	CSALSRATDTQYF	TGCAGTGCTCTCAGCAGGGCGACAGATACGCAGTATTTT
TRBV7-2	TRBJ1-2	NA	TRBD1	CASSPTPDRVYGYTF	TGTGCCAGCAGCCCAACCCCGGACAGGGTGTATGGCTACACCTTC
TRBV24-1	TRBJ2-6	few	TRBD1	CATSEGGQGLFGANVLTF	TGTGCCACCAGTGAGGGTGGACAGGGCCTCTTTGGGGCCAACGTCCTGACTTTC
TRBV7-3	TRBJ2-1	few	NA	CASSRREAAEQFF	TGTGCCAGCAGCCGACGTGAAGCCGCTGAGCAGTTCTTC
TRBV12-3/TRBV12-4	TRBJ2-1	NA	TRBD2	CASRMASGGGTYNEQFF	TGTGCCAGCAGGATGGCTAGCGGAGGAGGAACCTACAATGAGCAGTTCTTC
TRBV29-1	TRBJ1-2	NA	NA	CSGQQGYGYTF	TGCAGCGGACAGCAGGGCTATGGCTACACCTTC
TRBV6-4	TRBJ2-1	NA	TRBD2	CASSSLWREAPYNEQFF	TGTGCCAGCAGTTCCCTATGGCGGGAGGCGCCCTACAATGAGCAGTTCTTC
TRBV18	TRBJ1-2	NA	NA	CASSPGQSTGYTF	TGTGCCAGCTCACCAGGACAGTCTACTGGCTACACCTTC
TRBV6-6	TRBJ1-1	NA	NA	CASSYTGRKEAFF	TGTGCCAGCAGTTACACTGGACGGAAGGAAGCTTTCTTT
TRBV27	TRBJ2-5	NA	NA	CASRRGAVKETQYF	TGTGCCAGCAGAAGGGGCGCAGTAAAAGAGACCCAGTACTTC
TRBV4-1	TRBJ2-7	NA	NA	CASSQGRNYEQYF	TGCGCCAGCAGCCAAGGTAGAAACTACGAGCAGTACTTC
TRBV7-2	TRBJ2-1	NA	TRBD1	CASSYWGQDYNEQFF	TGTGCCAGCAGCTACTGGGGACAGGACTACAATGAGCAGTTCTTC
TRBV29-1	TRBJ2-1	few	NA	CSVGEQETQFF	TGCAGCGTCGGAGAACAAGAGACCCAGTTCTTC
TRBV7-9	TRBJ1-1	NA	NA	CASSQSGSRAEAFF	TGTGCCAGCAGCCAAAGTGGGTCTAGGGCTGAAGCTTTCTTT
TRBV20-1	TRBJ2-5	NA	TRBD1	CSARVGTGIKDEQYF	TGCAGTGCTAGAGTCGGGACAGGGATTAAGGATGAGCAGTACTTC
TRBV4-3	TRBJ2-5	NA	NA	CASSQARGWSEQYF	TGCGCCAGCAGCCAAGCCAGGGGTTGGTCTGAGCAGTACTTC
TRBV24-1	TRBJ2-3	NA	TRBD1	CATSEPTTGGFGSGSTDTQYF	TGTGCCACCAGTGAACCGACGACAGGGGGCTTCGGTAGCGGGAGCACAGATACGCAGTATTTT